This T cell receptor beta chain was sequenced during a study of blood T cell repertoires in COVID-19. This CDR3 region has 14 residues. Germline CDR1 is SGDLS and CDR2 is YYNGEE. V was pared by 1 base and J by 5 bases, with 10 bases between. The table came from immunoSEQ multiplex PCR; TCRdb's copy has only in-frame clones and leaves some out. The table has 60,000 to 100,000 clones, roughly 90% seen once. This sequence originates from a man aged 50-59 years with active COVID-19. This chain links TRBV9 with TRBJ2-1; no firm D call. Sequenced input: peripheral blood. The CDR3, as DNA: TGTGCCAGCAGCGTAACGTGGAGTGACAATGAGCAGTTCTTC. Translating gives CASSVTWSDNEQFF.